These 14 T cell receptor beta chains share one sample of origin, sequenced in a study of CD8+ T cells in alopecia areata. As the sequencing template, cDNA was produced by extracting RNA and reverse transcribing it. TCRdb's table, derived via immunoSEQ multiplex PCR, lists solely in-frame clones and lacks some. The table has about 150,000 clones, approximately 65% seen once. Sequences were obtained from CD8+ T cells sorted from blood. Receptors originate from a human donor in good health.

The rearrangement joins TRBV9 to TRBJ2-3, with D perhaps TRBD2 (6 bases). Germline V gene data show CDR1 as SGDLS and CDR2 as YYNGEE. Trimming left V 4 bases short and J 6 bases short, with 12 bases between. CDR3 length: 13 amino acids. The DNA of the CDR3 is TGTGCCAGCAGCCTCGGGAGCGGCGATACGCAGTATTTT. Its translation is CASSLGSGDTQYF.

The rearrangement links TRBV30 to TRBJ1-3, with D tentatively TRBD1 (5 bases). V lost 4 bases and J 6 bases, leaving 16 bases between the germline ends. CDR1 is GTSNPN and CDR2 is SVGIG in the germline V gene (reference sequence). This CDR3 has 14 residues. Here the CDR3 reads CAWTEEPGKNTIYF. CDR3 nucleotides: TGTGCCTGGACCGAAGAGCCAGGGAAAAACACCATATATTTT.

This clone was counted only a few times. The chain has TRBV5-1 and TRBJ2-3; D uncertain. The CDR3 contains 14 residues. Germline CDR1 and CDR2: SGHRS and YFSETQ. V lost 1 base and J 2 bases, leaving 8 bases between the germline ends. CDR3 region: CASSLSMITDTQYF. In nucleotides, the CDR3 is TGCGCCAGCAGCTTGAGTATGATCACAGATACGCAGTATTTT.

The gene calls are TRBV29-1 and TRBJ2-7; 7 bases fit TRBD2. V gave up 1 base and J gave up 3 bases; unmatched junction bases: 3. The CDR3 consists of 13 residues. Germline assignment: CDR1 SQVTM and CDR2 ANQGSEA. CDR3 residues: CSVEARGSYEQYF. The CDR3 DNA sequence: TGCAGCGTTGAAGCCCGCGGGAGCTACGAGCAGTACTTC.

This chain connects TRBV27 to TRBJ2-2; 9 positions match TRBD2. CDR1 MNHEY and CDR2 SMNVEV come from the germline V gene (reference sequence). V was clipped by 3 bases and J by 5 bases; unmatched bases: 4. CDR3 length equals 15 residues. CDR3 bases: TGTGCCAGCAGTTTCTTTAGCGGGAGAACCGGGGAGCTGTTTTTT. Protein sequence: CASSFFSGRTGELFF.

This chain joins TRBV23-1 and TRBJ2-1; 16 bases fit TRBD2. TRBV23-1 is annotated as an ORF whose role is uncertain. The CDR3 extends over 22 amino acids. V shed 2 bases and J 0 bases; nucleotides not matched to a gene: 13. In DNA, the CDR3 is TGCGCCAGCAGTCAAACCGGACAAGGGACTAGCGGGAGGGCGAGCTCCTACAATGAGCAGTTCTTC. This sequence encodes CASSQTGQGTSGRASSYNEQFF.

This clone was seen more than once but under ten times. The chain employs TRBV7-3 and TRBJ2-5, with 7 bases aligning to TRBD2. CDR1 and CDR2 from the germline V gene are SGHTA and FQGTGA. The CDR3 loop spans 15 amino acids. V was pared by 3 bases and J by 5 bases, with 9 bases of the junction left unmatched. The CDR3 here is CASSFTSALGETQYF. CDR3 bases: TGTGCCAGCAGCTTTACTAGCGCCCTGGGGGAGACCCAGTACTTC.

This clone was detected a few times. This chain connects TRBV29-1 to TRBJ2-7, with a weak D call TRBD1 (6 bases). CDR1 and CDR2 (germline): SQVTM, ANQGSEA. Between the trimmed V and J ends, which lost 1 base and 4 bases, there was a span of 11 bases. The CDR3 runs to 13 residues. The CDR3 is CSVEVARGYEQYF. The CDR3 region has the DNA TGCAGCGTTGAAGTAGCCAGGGGATACGAGCAGTACTTC.

V usage is TRBV5-1 and J usage is TRBJ2-2; D gene uncertain. The CDR3 is made up of 12 amino acids. Germline-derived CDR1 and CDR2 are SGHRS and YFSETQ. V shed 7 bases and J shed 1 base, with 5 bases lying between them. CDR3 protein: CASGENTGELFF. CDR3 bases: TGCGCCAGCGGAGAGAACACCGGGGAGCTGTTTTTT.

This clone turned up a few times. The chain recombines TRBV27 with TRBJ2-1; D is unclear. Trimming cost V 10 bases and J 0 bases, with 7 bases left between them. The germline V gene encodes CDR1 MNHEY and CDR2 SMNVEV (reference sequence). This CDR3 has 12 amino acids. The CDR3 DNA reads as TGTGCCACCGCCGTCTCCTACAATGAGCAGTTCTTC. Amino acid sequence: CATAVSYNEQFF.

This clone was picked up a small number of times. The chain is built from TRBV28 and TRBJ2-7; D is undetermined. The germline V gene encodes CDR1 MDHEN and CDR2 SYDVKM. Between the trimmed V and J ends, which lost 6 bases and 1 base, there was a span of 7 bases. CDR3 length: 12 amino acids. As DNA, the CDR3 is TGTGCCAGCAGCCGTGAATCCTACGAGCAGTACTTC. Protein product: CASSRESYEQYF. Based on the CDR3 plus reference TRBV28 and TRBJ2-7, the full variable domain is DVKVTQSSRYLVKRTGEKVFLECVQDMDHENMFWYRQDPGLGLRLIYFSYDVKMKEKGDIPEGYSVSREKKERFSLILESASTNQTSMYLCASSRESYEQYFGPGTRLTVT.

The chain is built from TRBV13 and TRBJ2-4; D may match TRBD1 or TRBD2 (5 bases each). V lost 5 bases to trimming and J lost 6 bases, with 11 bases between them. The CDR3 covers 13 residues. CDR1 and CDR2 from the germline V gene are PRHDT and FYEKMQ (reference sequence). The CDR3 DNA reads as TGTGCCAGCAGCCAAGGGACGGGAAACATTCAGTACTTC. Translating gives CASSQGTGNIQYF.

The chain uses TRBV6-6 and TRBJ2-2; TRBD1 is a possible D gene (6 bases). The V end lost 10 bases, the J end lost 6 bases, and 18 bases lay between the germline ends. Germline V gives CDR1 MNHNY, CDR2 SVGAGI (reference sequence). The CDR3 totals 14 residues. This CDR3 is CATDQGKRAGELFF. CDR3 nucleotides: TGTGCCACGGACCAGGGGAAGCGCGCCGGGGAGCTGTTTTTT.

V and J are TRBV27 and TRBJ1-5; 7 nucleotides align to TRBD1. V lost 0 bases to trimming and J lost 4 bases; unmatched junction nucleotides: 0. Germline V gene sequence: CDR1 MNHEY, CDR2 SMNVEV (reference sequence). The CDR3 has 14 residues. DNA for the CDR3: TGTGCCAGCAGTTTATCGGGACAGAATCAGCCCCAGCATTTT. Its translation is CASSLSGQNQPQHF.